What follows describes a single TCR beta chain. The antigen is unknown. This CDR3 has 14 residues. The germline gives CDR1 MNHNS, CDR2 SASEGT. TCRdb reprocessed the 5' RACE reads and reports one entry per CDR3 protein, with no DNA. The data show a few hundred thousand distinct CDR3 sequences, and the top ten clones hold 5% to 5.5%. This sample was included in a study of T cells expressing NK-cell markers. Whole-study context: The authors derived TCR beta repertoires from sorted CD3+CD56+NKG2C+, CD3+CD56+NKG2C- and CD3+CD56-NKG2C+ T cells. Whole-study results and caveats: Dominant NKG2C+ clonotype frequencies of roughly 1.0-7.5% of CD8+ T cells were measured in 5 or 6 donors. Topping the CD3+CD56-NKG2C+ fraction as well were these clonotypes, in a handful of donors.

Sequenced: blood T cells: a sorted CD56 or NKG2C T cell subset, CD4+ or CD8+ T cells, or bulk PBMC T cells (not recorded which). The J gene is TRBJ2-7, the V gene TRBV6-1; TCRdb's assignment of TRBD1 cannot be checked, as there is no DNA. The TCR originated in a man between 18 and 69 years old in good health. The CDR3 spells CASSWTVQVGEQYF.